What follows is one T cell receptor beta chain and its context. The antigen is unknown. This entry is derived from a study of cytomegalovirus exposure and HLA in healthy donors. Study-wide points: Most sequenced TCRs were rare (though some public TCRs occurred in many donors).

Germline V CDR1 and CDR2: MDHEN, SYDVKM. The CDR3 covers 13 residues. The V and J ends lost 3 bases and 2 bases respectively, with 7 bases between them. Repertoires were generated with immunoSEQ multiplex PCR, while TCRdb's copy carries only in-frame clones and drops some. The sample carries about 180,000 clones, about 89% recorded once. This clonotype originated in a man aged 18-30 years in good health and CMV-seropositive. The gene calls are TRBV28 and TRBJ1-2, with D possibly TRBD1 on 5 matching bases. Sequencing used PBMCs. Here the CDR3 reads CASSFRGNYGYTF. Here the CDR3 DNA reads TGTGCCAGCAGTTTTCGGGGGAACTATGGCTACACCTTC.